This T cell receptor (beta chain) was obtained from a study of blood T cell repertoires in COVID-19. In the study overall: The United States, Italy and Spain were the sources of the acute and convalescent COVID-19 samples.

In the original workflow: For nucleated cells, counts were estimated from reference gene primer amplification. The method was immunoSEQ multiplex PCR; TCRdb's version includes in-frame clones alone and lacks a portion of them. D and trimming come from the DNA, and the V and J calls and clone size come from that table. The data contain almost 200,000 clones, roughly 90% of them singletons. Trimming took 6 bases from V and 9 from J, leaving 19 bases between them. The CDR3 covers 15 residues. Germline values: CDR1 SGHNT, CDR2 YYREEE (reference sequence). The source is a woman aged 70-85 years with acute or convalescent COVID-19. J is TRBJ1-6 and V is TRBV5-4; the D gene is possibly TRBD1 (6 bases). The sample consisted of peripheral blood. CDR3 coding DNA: TGTGCCAGCACCTGGGGGGGGCGCGAGGGTTCACCCCTCCACTTT. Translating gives CASTWGGREGSPLHF.